A selection of T cell receptor beta chains follows, all from one sample in a study of early T cells in non-severe SARS-CoV-2 infection. TCRdb reprocessed the 5' RACE reads via MiXCR and lists one record per CDR3 protein. Of 60,000 to 70,000 distinct CDR3 sequences detected, 9.1% appear once; the ten largest clones hold 3.2%. The sample was whole blood. All receptors come from an adult who was a healthcare worker with PCR-confirmed SARS-CoV-2 infection or an uninfected control (not recorded which). CDR3s include the opening cysteine and the closing phenylalanine or tryptophan. A D gene is named only where the DNA matches it firmly. Size is stated for part of the rows, as once, few or many counts, or as a class when the clone is expanded.

v_gene	j_gene	abundance	d_gene	CDR3aa	CDR3nt
TRBV7-9	TRBJ2-1	-	TRBD2	CASSFPKRTSRYNEQFF	TGTGCCAGCAGCTTTCCCAAAAGGACTAGCAGATACAATGAGCAGTTCTTC
TRBV7-9	TRBJ1-4	few	-	CASSQGRGATNEKLFF	TGTGCCAGCAGCCAAGGCAGGGGTGCAACTAATGAAAAACTGTTTTTT
TRBV27	TRBJ1-5	many	-	CASSVQGERQPQHF	TGTGCCAGCAGCGTGCAGGGAGAGCGGCAGCCCCAGCATTTT
TRBV20-1	TRBJ1-2	-	-	CSARDGTSNYGYTF	TGCAGTGCTAGAGACGGGACCTCTAACTATGGCTACACCTTC
TRBV7-2	TRBJ2-5	-	-	CASSLAKAVQETQYF	TGTGCCAGCAGCTTAGCGAAGGCAGTTCAAGAGACCCAGTACTTC
TRBV29-1	TRBJ2-5	many	TRBD2	CSVVPQVAGVSKTQYF	TGCAGCGTTGTCCCCCAGGTAGCGGGAGTGAGTAAGACCCAGTACTTC
TRBV4-3	TRBJ2-5	-	-	CASSQAVAETQYF	TGCGCCAGCAGCCAAGCCGTGGCGGAGACCCAGTACTTC
TRBV7-7	TRBJ2-2	few	-	CASTKGQSGELFF	TGTGCCAGCACCAAAGGGCAGTCCGGGGAGCTGTTTTTT
TRBV11-2	TRBJ2-1	many	TRBD1	CASSFGGQIYNEQFF	TGTGCCAGCAGCTTTGGGGGACAGATATACAATGAGCAGTTCTTC
TRBV11-2	TRBJ1-3	-	-	CASSVTGFGNTIYF	TGTGCCAGCAGCGTAACAGGATTCGGAAACACCATATATTTT
TRBV20-1	TRBJ2-1	many	TRBD2	CSARGTGGLYNEQFF	TGCAGTGCTAGAGGGACGGGAGGCCTCTACAATGAGCAGTTCTTC
TRBV20-1	TRBJ2-5	many	TRBD2	CSAPPGLAEWARTEQETQYF	TGCAGTGCCCCCCCGGGACTAGCGGAGTGGGCGAGGACCGAACAAGAGACCCAGTACTTC
TRBV6-1	TRBJ2-7	many	-	CASSEAGSSYEQYF	TGTGCCAGCAGTGAAGCAGGCAGCTCCTACGAGCAGTACTTC
TRBV7-2	TRBJ1-2	-	-	CASSLGQVFGYTF	TGTGCCAGCAGCTTAGGACAGGTTTTTGGCTACACCTTC
TRBV6-4	TRBJ2-1	many	-	CASSDSIVNEQFF	TGTGCCAGCAGTGACTCGATAGTAAATGAGCAGTTCTTC
TRBV29-1	TRBJ2-2	few	-	CSVGANTGELFF	TGCAGCGTTGGAGCGAACACCGGGGAGCTGTTTTTT
TRBV3-1	TRBJ2-7	few	-	CASSQGSTTCF	TGTGCCAGCAGCCAAGGGTCCACTACATGCTTC
TRBV25-1	TRBJ1-6	many	-	CASSEWRGKDSPLHF	TGTGCCAGCAGTGAGTGGCGAGGGAAAGATTCACCCCTCCACTTT
TRBV6-6	TRBJ2-3	many	TRBD2	CASSRPGLAGLSTDTQYF	TGTGCCAGCAGTCGGCCGGGACTAGCGGGCCTTAGCACAGATACGCAGTATTTT
TRBV4-2	TRBJ2-3	-	-	CASSLRLTTDTQYF	TGTGCCAGCAGCTTACGACTAACCACAGATACGCAGTATTTT
TRBV7-6	TRBJ2-7	-	-	CASSLVASSYEQYF	TGTGCCAGCAGCTTAGTGGCTAGCTCCTACGAGCAGTACTTC